The 6 T cell receptor beta chains in this list originate from one sample, sequenced in a study of post-analysis software for immune sequencing data. Study-wide findings and caveats: TRBV segments more frequent in patients than in controls numbered about 5 and included TRBV5-6, TRBV5-1 and TRBV20-1.

cDNA libraries for TCR beta contained unique molecular identifiers. TCRdb itself ran the PCR reads through MiXCR, one entry per CDR3 protein. The repertoire consists of hundreds of thousands of distinct CDR3 sequences, with around 47% occurring once and the leading ten covering 1.5% to 2%. These receptors have no identified antigens. Sequencing input: blood. Receptors originate from a girl aged 10 to 17 with multiple sclerosis.

The chain recombines TRBV12-3 or TRBV12-4 with TRBJ2-1; D unclear. CDR3 length: 13 amino acids. Trimming took off 2 bases at V and 3 bases at J, with 5 bases between the two ends. CDR3 bases: TGTGCCAGCAGTTTAAAAGTCTACAATGAGCAGTTCTTC. Translated, it gives CASSLKVYNEQFF.

The V call is TRBV20-1, the J call TRBJ2-1; 10 nucleotides line up with TRBD1. Trimming took 6 bases from V and 5 from J; bases not matched to a gene: 7. Germline V CDR1 and CDR2: DFQATT, SNEGSKA (reference sequence). The CDR3 is made up of 14 amino acids. The CDR3, as DNA: TGCAGTGCCTCGGACAGGGGGGTCCACAATGAGCAGTTCTTC. Amino acid sequence: CSASDRGVHNEQFF.

The V call is TRBV7-8, the J call TRBJ1-2; 9 positions agree with TRBD1. The V gene end was trimmed by 5 bases and the J gene end by 4 bases; junction bases not matched to a gene: 11. The CDR3 extends over 16 amino acids. CDR1 is SGHVS and CDR2 is FQNEAQ in the germline V gene. The CDR3 bases are TGTGCCAGCAGCACACACGGGACAGGGCCGGGCTATGGCTACACCTTC. Protein sequence: CASSTHGTGPGYGYTF.

The V gene is TRBV5-5, the J gene TRBJ2-7, with D tentatively TRBD1 (6 bases). This CDR3 comprises 16 residues. The V gene lost 3 bases and the J gene lost 5 bases, with 21 bases spanning the gap. Per germline, CDR1 SGHKS and CDR2 YYEKEE (reference sequence). CDR3 sequence reads: CASSWTDRGSPDEQYF. In nucleotides, the CDR3 is TGTGCCAGCAGCTGGACCGATAGGGGGTCCCCGGACGAGCAGTACTTC.

The chain uses TRBV12-3 or TRBV12-4 and TRBJ2-1; possibly TRBD2 for D (5 bases). Trimming pared 7 bases from V and 4 bases from J, leaving 14 bases between. The CDR3 is 14 amino acids. CDR3 in DNA: TGTGCCAGCACCGAAACCGGGGAGTACAATGAGCAGTTCTTC. The encoded protein is CASTETGEYNEQFF.

The DNA of the CDR3 is TGTGCCAGCAGTTTAGCGTTACGACAGCGGAGTAGCAATCAGCCCCAGCATTTT. This gives the protein CASSLALRQRSSNQPQHF. V is TRBV12-3 or TRBV12-4 and J is TRBJ1-5; maybe TRBD1 (5 bases). V lost 0 bases, J lost 0 bases, and 15 bases lay in between. CDR3 length equals 18 residues.